This T cell receptor (beta chain) stems from a study of blood T cell repertoires in COVID-19. Whole-study context: Acute-phase and convalescent COVID-19 samples originated in the United States, Italy and Spain.

In the authors' methods: Reference gene primers were amplified, and this amplification served to estimate nucleated cell counts. Libraries were prepared by immunoSEQ multiplex PCR; TCRdb keeps only in-frame clonotypes and omits some of them. V and J calls and clone size are copied from that table; D and trimming were computed from the DNA. Of around 130,000 clones in the sample, 80% to 90% were seen once. The source is an older man with active or convalescent COVID-19. Sequencing used peripheral blood.

The CDR3 here is CASSAGWSETQYF. The CDR3 DNA follows: TGTGCCAGCAGCGCTGGGTGGAGCGAGACCCAGTACTTC. The J gene is TRBJ2-5, the V gene TRBV7-8; D uncertain. Trimming stripped 5 bases from V and 5 bases from J, with 12 bases between. This CDR3 comprises 13 residues. Germline V lookup: CDR1 SGHVS, CDR2 FQNEAQ. The full variable domain, its missing parts supplied by reference TRBV7-8 and TRBJ2-5, is GAGVSQSPRYKVAKRGQDVALRCDPISGHVSLFWYQQALGQGPEFLTYFQNEAQLDKSGLPSDRFFAERPEGSVSTLKIQRTQQEDSAVYLCASSAGWSETQYFGPGTRLLVL.